This T cell receptor (beta chain) was sequenced in a study of long-term antiretroviral therapy in people with HIV. Remarks on this clone: Its antigen remains unknown.

Run at survey level, the immunoSEQ assay was version v3.0. The assay was immunoSEQ multiplex PCR, and TCRdb's table has in-frame clones only and misses some. Of approximately 27,000 clones in the sample, around 90% were seen once. Findings and caveats of the study: Transplant donor controls retained higher diversity, though diversity increased after ART. Those clones which expanded before ART made up the dominant part of the repertoire at all time points. Collection spanned 2004 to 2017; ART regimens may be less effective than current ones.

Here the sequenced sample was unsorted PBMCs, taken 5.2 years after starting antiretroviral therapy. The source of this sequence is a woman between 40 and 50 years old with HIV.

CDR3 in DNA: TGTGCCAGCAGCTTAAACACTGAAGCTTTCTTT. Translation gives CASSLNTEAFF. The chain links TRBV7-9 to TRBJ1-1, with D hard to call. Germline assignment: CDR1 SEHNR and CDR2 FQNEAQ (reference sequence). The CDR3 is made up of 11 amino acids. Trimming took off 2 bases at V and 2 bases at J, with 0 bases between the two ends.